A single sample gave rise to the 2 T cell receptor beta chains below, sequenced in a study of T cell responses to AZD1222 COVID-19 vaccine. Clones were sequenced by immunoSEQ multiplex PCR, and TCRdb holds only the in-frame ones, with some missing. This table has 90,000 to 140,000 clones, over 75% appearing once. The sequencing used peripheral blood, collected on day 0 of AZD1222 vaccination. The receptor set was obtained from an adult in good health.

The chain employs TRBV5-1 and TRBJ2-1, with D tentatively TRBD2 (5 bases). The germline gives CDR1 SGHRS, CDR2 YFSETQ. The ends were cut back, 4 bases at V and 0 bases at J, with 11 bases in the middle. This CDR3 is 15 amino acids long. In DNA, the CDR3 is TGCGCCAGCAGCCGAGCGGACCCCTCCTACAATGAGCAGTTCTTC. Translating gives CASSRADPSYNEQFF.

The rearrangement joins TRBV19 to TRBJ2-7; no firm D call. Per the germline V gene, CDR1 is LNHDA and CDR2 is SQIVND (reference sequence). Trimming pared 5 bases from V and 3 bases from J, leaving 11 bases between. This CDR3 region has 13 residues. CDR3 loop: CASSDLFLYEQYF. The CDR3 DNA reads TGTGCCAGTAGTGACTTATTCCTCTACGAGCAGTACTTC.